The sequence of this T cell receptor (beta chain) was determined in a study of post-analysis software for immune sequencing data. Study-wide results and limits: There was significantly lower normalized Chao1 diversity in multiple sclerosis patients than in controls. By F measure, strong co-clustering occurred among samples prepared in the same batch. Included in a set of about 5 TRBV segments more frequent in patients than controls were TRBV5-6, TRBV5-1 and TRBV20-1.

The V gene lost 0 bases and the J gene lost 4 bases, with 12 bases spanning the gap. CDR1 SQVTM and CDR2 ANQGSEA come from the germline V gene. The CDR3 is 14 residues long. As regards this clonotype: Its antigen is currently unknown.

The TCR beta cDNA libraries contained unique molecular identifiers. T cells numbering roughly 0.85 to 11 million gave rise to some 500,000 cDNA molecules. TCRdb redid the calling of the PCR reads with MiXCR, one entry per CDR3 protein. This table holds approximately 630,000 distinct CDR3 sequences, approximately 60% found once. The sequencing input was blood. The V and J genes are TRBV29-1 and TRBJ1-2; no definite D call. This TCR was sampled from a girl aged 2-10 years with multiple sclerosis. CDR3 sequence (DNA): TGCAGCGTTGAAGACGACAATACTTTCTATGGCTACACCTTC. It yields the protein CSVEDDNTFYGYTF.